This T cell receptor (beta chain) was captured in a study of CD8+ T cells in alopecia areata. Study results and caveats: Sequencing of scalp samples also includes resident alphabeta T cells from normal skin. Possibly as an HLA-related effect, TCR sharing across patients appeared less clear than in mice. Lesional scalp displayed greater clonality than normal scalp, most notably in alopecia totalis/universalis.

Per germline, CDR1 MGHRA and CDR2 YSYEKL. CDR3 length equals 16 residues. V lost 1 base and J lost 6, with 17 bases in between. Following RNA extraction, reverse transcription yielded cDNA that acted as the sequencing template. Data came from immunoSEQ multiplex PCR; TCRdb stores just in-frame clones and leaves some out. The sample includes 90,000 to 120,000 clones, approximately 63% of them seen just once. Sorting of PBMCs yielded the CD4+ and CD8+ T cells. Note on this clone: The antigen is not known.

This clonotype originated in a human donor in good health. The sample was CD8+ T cells sorted from blood. V gene TRBV4-1 combines with J gene TRBJ2-3; D unclear. The CDR3: CASSQVVGRAADTQYF. The CDR3 coding sequence is TGCGCCAGCAGCCAAGTGGTGGGCCGAGCCGCGGATACGCAGTATTTT.